This T cell receptor beta chain originates from a study of T cell clusters in autoimmune cytopenias. TRB rearrangements were amplified by touch-down multiplex PCR with mixed TRB-A/B primers. Reanalyzing the multiplex PCR reads, TCRdb keeps one entry per CDR3 protein, without DNA. This listing includes about 15,000 distinct CDR3 sequences. Each sample's input was approximately 0.25 ug genomic DNA, some 34,000 genome equivalents. The CDR3 is made up of 16 amino acids. Germline loops: CDR1 KGHSH, CDR2 LQKENI. The same data also contributed to another study, on T cell repertoires in aging, cancer and after chemotherapy. From that report: Donors were grouped into six age bands spanning 30 or younger through 70 or older. Over several months to years, re-sampled healthy donor repertoires clearly shared clones. Rebound thymic output was suggested by rising median generation probability during chemotherapy in each cancer cohort.

Sequencing was carried out using peripheral blood. This TCR was sampled from a human donor in good health. The chain uses TRBV18 and TRBJ1-3; lacking DNA, the TRBD1 call made by TCRdb goes unchecked. CDR3 region: CASSPPDRSFGNTIYF.